The rows below give T cell receptor beta chains drawn from one sample of a study of sequential checkpoint blockade in melanoma. Assay: immunoSEQ multiplex PCR; the TCRdb copy retains only in-frame clones and omits some. The sample includes tens of thousands of clones, roughly 90% seen only once; the top ten take over 20%. Sequenced material: CD8+ T cells sorted from blood (inferred from file names), taken from a patient given nivolumab and ipilimumab in sequence. All receptors derive from a human donor with melanoma. Both conserved end residues are part of each CDR3. Each record gives: V gene, clone size, J gene, D gene, CDR3 protein, CDR3 DNA. D genes are given only for firm matches. Only part of the rows carry a size: once, few, many, or a class if the clone is expanded.

V gene: TRBV21-1
clone size: -
J gene: TRBJ2-5
D gene: -
CDR3 protein: CASSKGQRSLLLVVRGIETQYF
CDR3 DNA: TGTGCCAGCAGCAAAGGGCAACGGTCCCTTTTACTAGTAGTTCGCGGGATTGAGACCCAGTACTTC

V gene: TRBV10-3
clone size: -
J gene: TRBJ2-7
D gene: TRBD1
CDR3 protein: CATQGTGKTYEQYF
CDR3 DNA: TGTGCCACCCAGGGGACAGGGAAAACCTACGAGCAGTACTTC

V gene: TRBV7-9
clone size: -
J gene: TRBJ2-5
D gene: -
CDR3 protein: CASSLEGAGETQYF
CDR3 DNA: TGTGCCAGCAGCTTGGAGGGGGCTGGGGAGACCCAGTACTTC

V gene: TRBV6-5
clone size: -
J gene: TRBJ2-2
D gene: TRBD1
CDR3 protein: CASSQGAGELFF
CDR3 DNA: TGTGCCAGCAGCCAGGGGGCCGGGGAGCTGTTTTTT

V gene: TRBV4-3
clone size: -
J gene: TRBJ1-5
D gene: TRBD1
CDR3 protein: CASSQERQGGNQPQHF
CDR3 DNA: TGCGCCAGCAGCCAAGAGAGACAGGGAGGCAATCAGCCCCAGCATTTT

V gene: TRBV5-1
clone size: -
J gene: TRBJ2-7
D gene: TRBD1
CDR3 protein: CASSIAPGTDSYEQYF
CDR3 DNA: TGCGCCAGCAGCATAGCCCCCGGGACAGACTCCTACGAGCAGTACTTC

V gene: TRBV7-6
clone size: -
J gene: TRBJ2-1
D gene: TRBD2
CDR3 protein: CASSWGGDEQFF
CDR3 DNA: TGTGCCAGCAGCTGGGGGGGGGATGAGCAGTTCTTC

V gene: TRBV7-2
clone size: -
J gene: TRBJ2-7
D gene: -
CDR3 protein: CASSFRGASYEQYF
CDR3 DNA: TGTGCCAGCAGCTTCAGGGGGGCTTCCTACGAGCAGTACTTC

V gene: TRBV4-3
clone size: -
J gene: TRBJ2-7
D gene: -
CDR3 protein: CASSPGLAYEQYF
CDR3 DNA: TGCGCCAGCAGCCCGGGACTTGCCTACGAGCAGTACTTC

V gene: TRBV7-2
clone size: -
J gene: TRBJ2-3
D gene: -
CDR3 protein: CASSLAYRGTDTQYF
CDR3 DNA: TGTGCCAGCAGCTTAGCTTATAGAGGCACAGATACGCAGTATTTT

V gene: TRBV4-1
clone size: -
J gene: TRBJ2-7
D gene: -
CDR3 protein: CASSQAGFYEQYF
CDR3 DNA: TGCGCCAGCAGCCAAGCCGGGTTCTACGAGCAGTACTTC

V gene: TRBV4-2
clone size: -
J gene: TRBJ2-2
D gene: TRBD2
CDR3 protein: CASSQVTSGHGTGELFF
CDR3 DNA: TGTGCCAGCAGCCAGGTGACTAGCGGGCACGGGACCGGGGAGCTGTTTTTT

V gene: TRBV7-2
clone size: -
J gene: TRBJ1-4
D gene: -
CDR3 protein: CASTSGVKLFF
CDR3 DNA: TGTGCCAGCACCTCCGGGGTAAAACTGTTTTTT

V gene: TRBV27
clone size: few
J gene: TRBJ2-1
D gene: -
CDR3 protein: CATRRVHNEQFF
CDR3 DNA: TGTGCCACCAGAAGAGTGCACAATGAGCAGTTCTTC

V gene: TRBV6-5
clone size: -
J gene: TRBJ2-5
D gene: -
CDR3 protein: CASSYWRGPQETQYF
CDR3 DNA: TGTGCCAGCAGTTACTGGCGGGGGCCACAAGAGACCCAGTACTTC

V gene: TRBV10-3
clone size: -
J gene: TRBJ1-2
D gene: -
CDR3 protein: CAISGELGYTF
CDR3 DNA: TGTGCCATCAGTGGAGAATTGGGCTACACCTTC

V gene: TRBV10-1
clone size: -
J gene: TRBJ2-7
D gene: -
CDR3 protein: CASSGRLSSYEQYF
CDR3 DNA: TGCGCCAGCAGTGGCCGGTTGTCCTCCTACGAGCAGTACTTC

V gene: TRBV7-9
clone size: -
J gene: TRBJ2-1
D gene: TRBD2
CDR3 protein: CASSLASGLHNEQFF
CDR3 DNA: TGTGCCAGCAGCTTAGCTAGCGGGCTCCACAATGAGCAGTTCTTC

V gene: TRBV7-9
clone size: few
J gene: TRBJ2-3
D gene: TRBD2
CDR3 protein: CASSSGTSGGRTDTQYF
CDR3 DNA: TGTGCCAGCAGCTCCGGAACTAGCGGGGGGCGCACAGATACGCAGTATTTT

V gene: TRBV2
clone size: -
J gene: TRBJ1-2
D gene: -
CDR3 protein: CASGEDGNGYTF
CDR3 DNA: TGTGCCAGCGGGGAGGACGGTAACGGCTACACCTTC

V gene: TRBV19
clone size: -
J gene: TRBJ2-7
D gene: TRBD1
CDR3 protein: CASSRDRSDEQYF
CDR3 DNA: TGTGCCAGTAGTAGGGACAGGAGCGACGAGCAGTACTTC

V gene: TRBV7-2
clone size: few
J gene: TRBJ2-5
D gene: -
CDR3 protein: CASSSDRQETQYF
CDR3 DNA: TGTGCCAGCAGCTCCGACAGACAAGAGACCCAGTACTTC

V gene: TRBV30
clone size: -
J gene: TRBJ1-1
D gene: -
CDR3 protein: CAWSLRGNTEAFF
CDR3 DNA: TGTGCCTGGAGTTTGCGGGGGAACACTGAAGCTTTCTTT

V gene: TRBV7-9
clone size: -
J gene: TRBJ2-1
D gene: TRBD1
CDR3 protein: CASSHRQGAKNEQFF
CDR3 DNA: TGTGCCAGCAGCCATAGACAGGGGGCTAAGAATGAGCAGTTCTTC

V gene: TRBV4-1
clone size: -
J gene: TRBJ1-4
D gene: TRBD1
CDR3 protein: CASSDPGTGQNEKLFF
CDR3 DNA: TGCGCCAGCAGCGACCCAGGGACAGGGCAAAATGAAAAACTGTTTTTT

V gene: TRBV7-9
clone size: many
J gene: TRBJ2-7
D gene: TRBD1
CDR3 protein: CASSTGDSYEQYF
CDR3 DNA: TGTGCCAGCAGCACCGGGGACAGTTACGAGCAGTACTTC

V gene: TRBV7-6
clone size: -
J gene: TRBJ2-2
D gene: TRBD2
CDR3 protein: CASSSGLAGLNTGELFF
CDR3 DNA: TGTGCCAGCAGCTCCGGACTAGCGGGGTTGAACACCGGGGAGCTGTTTTTT

V gene: TRBV6-5
clone size: -
J gene: TRBJ2-7
D gene: TRBD2
CDR3 protein: CASSGTSGGYEQYF
CDR3 DNA: TGTGCCAGCAGTGGTACTAGCGGGGGCTACGAGCAGTACTTC

V gene: TRBV6-1
clone size: -
J gene: TRBJ2-7
D gene: TRBD1
CDR3 protein: CASSETGANPIYEQYF
CDR3 DNA: TGTGCCAGCAGTGAAACAGGGGCCAATCCCATCTACGAGCAGTACTTC

V gene: TRBV7-8
clone size: -
J gene: TRBJ1-1
D gene: -
CDR3 protein: CASSLGTRTVNTEAFF
CDR3 DNA: TGTGCCAGCAGCTTGGGGACAAGGACGGTGAACACTGAAGCTTTCTTT

V gene: TRBV4-1
clone size: once
J gene: TRBJ1-1
D gene: TRBD1
CDR3 protein: CASSLGPGGSNTEAFF
CDR3 DNA: TGCGCCAGCAGCCTTGGGCCAGGGGGATCGAACACTGAAGCTTTCTTT

V gene: TRBV29-1
clone size: -
J gene: TRBJ1-1
D gene: -
CDR3 protein: CSVRGGGTEAFF
CDR3 DNA: TGCAGCGTTCGGGGGGGAGGCACTGAAGCTTTCTTT

V gene: TRBV5-8
clone size: -
J gene: TRBJ1-2
D gene: -
CDR3 protein: CASSRGTTTF
CDR3 DNA: TGTGCCAGCAGCCGAGGGACAACCACCTTC

V gene: TRBV19
clone size: -
J gene: TRBJ1-2
D gene: TRBD1
CDR3 protein: CASGTGHDGYTF
CDR3 DNA: TGTGCCAGCGGGACAGGGCACGATGGCTACACCTTC

V gene: TRBV14
clone size: -
J gene: TRBJ2-2
D gene: -
CDR3 protein: CASSQDRTPGELFF
CDR3 DNA: TGTGCCAGCAGCCAAGATCGGACTCCCGGGGAGCTGTTTTTT

V gene: TRBV5-4
clone size: -
J gene: TRBJ2-1
D gene: TRBD1
CDR3 protein: CAYGTGDRNEQFF
CDR3 DNA: TGTGCGTACGGGACAGGGGATCGCAATGAGCAGTTCTTC

V gene: TRBV19
clone size: few
J gene: TRBJ1-1
D gene: TRBD1
CDR3 protein: CASSSVDRGVRTEAFF
CDR3 DNA: TGTGCCAGTAGTTCGGTGGACAGGGGGGTGAGGACTGAAGCTTTCTTT

V gene: TRBV6-4
clone size: -
J gene: TRBJ2-1
D gene: TRBD2
CDR3 protein: CASSRGVTSGLDEQFF
CDR3 DNA: TGTGCCAGCAGCCGGGGGGTTACTAGCGGGTTGGATGAGCAGTTCTTC

V gene: TRBV18
clone size: -
J gene: TRBJ2-1
D gene: TRBD2
CDR3 protein: CASSPQGLAGGYNEQFF
CDR3 DNA: TGTGCCAGCTCACCCCAAGGACTAGCGGGAGGATACAATGAGCAGTTCTTC

V gene: TRBV6-1
clone size: -
J gene: TRBJ2-7
D gene: TRBD1
CDR3 protein: CASSVDRTAAYEQYF
CDR3 DNA: TGTGCCAGCAGTGTGGACAGGACAGCTGCCTACGAGCAGTACTTC

V gene: TRBV4-3
clone size: once
J gene: TRBJ2-2
D gene: TRBD1
CDR3 protein: CASSQPGQLFLNTGELFF
CDR3 DNA: TGCGCCAGCAGCCAACCGGGACAGCTATTCCTGAACACCGGGGAGCTGTTTTTT

V gene: TRBV5-8
clone size: -
J gene: TRBJ2-1
D gene: TRBD2
CDR3 protein: CASPERGSYNEQFF
CDR3 DNA: TGTGCCAGCCCAGAGCGGGGGTCCTACAATGAGCAGTTCTTC

V gene: TRBV7-8
clone size: -
J gene: TRBJ2-7
D gene: -
CDR3 protein: CASSRRGAEQYF
CDR3 DNA: TGTGCCAGCAGCCGCAGGGGAGCCGAGCAGTACTTC

V gene: TRBV10-3
clone size: -
J gene: TRBJ2-6
D gene: TRBD2
CDR3 protein: CAISETGGAGANVLTF
CDR3 DNA: TGTGCCATCAGTGAGACCGGGGGGGCTGGGGCCAACGTCCTGACTTTC

V gene: TRBV28
clone size: -
J gene: TRBJ2-7
D gene: -
CDR3 protein: CASSFSTHSYEQYF
CDR3 DNA: TGTGCCAGCAGTTTTAGTACCCACAGCTACGAGCAGTACTTC

V gene: TRBV19
clone size: -
J gene: TRBJ2-7
D gene: -
CDR3 protein: CASSSAVTGYEQYF
CDR3 DNA: TGTGCCAGTAGTAGCGCCGTGACAGGCTACGAGCAGTACTTC

V gene: TRBV20-1
clone size: once
J gene: TRBJ2-3
D gene: -
CDR3 protein: CSPRGDTQYF
CDR3 DNA: TGCAGTCCCCGAGGGGATACGCAGTATTTT

V gene: TRBV4-1
clone size: -
J gene: TRBJ2-3
D gene: TRBD1
CDR3 protein: CASSRRTGQGTDTQYF
CDR3 DNA: TGCGCCAGCAGCCGCCGCACGGGACAGGGCACAGATACGCAGTATTTT

V gene: TRBV19
clone size: -
J gene: TRBJ2-7
D gene: TRBD1
CDR3 protein: CASSRDSYEQYF
CDR3 DNA: TGTGCCAGTAGTAGGGACAGCTACGAGCAGTACTTC

V gene: TRBV6-5
clone size: -
J gene: TRBJ2-7
D gene: -
CDR3 protein: CASSYNSLYEQYF
CDR3 DNA: TGTGCCAGCAGTTATAATAGCCTCTACGAGCAGTACTTC

V gene: TRBV28
clone size: -
J gene: TRBJ1-2
D gene: -
CDR3 protein: CASSSYRDYGYTF
CDR3 DNA: TGTGCCAGCAGTTCGTACAGGGATTATGGCTACACCTTC

V gene: TRBV19
clone size: -
J gene: TRBJ1-1
D gene: -
CDR3 protein: CASSIYWDNPMNTEAFF
CDR3 DNA: TGTGCCAGTAGTATCTATTGGGACAACCCGATGAACACTGAAGCTTTCTTT

V gene: TRBV4-1
clone size: -
J gene: TRBJ2-3
D gene: -
CDR3 protein: CASSQNRFEATDTQYF
CDR3 DNA: TGCGCCAGCAGCCAAAATCGTTTCGAAGCCACAGATACGCAGTATTTT

V gene: TRBV27
clone size: -
J gene: TRBJ2-7
D gene: -
CDR3 protein: CASSLGGGLWGEQYF
CDR3 DNA: TGTGCCAGCAGTTTAGGGGGGGGGCTCTGGGGCGAGCAGTACTTC

V gene: TRBV23-1
clone size: -
J gene: TRBJ2-3
D gene: TRBD2
CDR3 protein: CASSQYRLAENTDTQYF
CDR3 DNA: TGCGCCAGCAGTCAATACCGACTAGCGGAGAACACAGATACGCAGTATTTT